This T cell receptor (beta chain) was recovered during a study of cytomegalovirus exposure and HLA in healthy donors. Study-wide results and caveats: Reportedly, cytomegalovirus status was diagnosed with high sensitivity and specificity. Owing to their indistinguishability, certain V segments, notably TRBV6-2 and TRBV6-3, were excluded.

The PCR had 60 Vbeta and 13 Jbeta primers. Produced via immunoSEQ multiplex PCR; TCRdb's table is partial and in-frame only. The data contain over 150,000 clones, roughly 80% of them singletons. Turning to this clone: No antigen is known for it.

The CDR3 has 14 amino acids. Germline V gives CDR1 SGHRS, CDR2 YFSETQ. V lost 0 bases to trimming and J lost 3 bases, with 10 bases between them. Sample: PBMCs. This sequence joins TRBV5-1 and TRBJ2-7; TRBD1 is a possible D gene (6 bases). The sequence was collected from a human donor in good health. The CDR3 here is CASSLAPGDYEQYF. CDR3 coding DNA: TGCGCCAGCAGCTTGGCCCCAGGGGACTACGAGCAGTACTTC. Complete variable domain (other parts from reference TRBV5-1 and TRBJ2-7): KAGVTQTPRYLIKTRGQQVTLSCSPISGHRSVSWYQQTPGQGLQFLFEYFSETQRNKGNFPGRFSGRQFSNSRSEMNVSTLELGDSALYLCASSLAPGDYEQYFGPGTRLTVT.